The 3 T cell receptor beta chains presented below share a single source sample, sequenced in a study of Ad26.COV2.S vaccination and SARS-CoV-2 variants. Sequencing was performed with immunoSEQ multiplex PCR; in TCRdb, only in-frame clones are kept and a portion is missing. The sample lists 360,000 or so clones, roughly 84% seen once, with more than 3% in the top ten. Treatment in this sample: roughly 19 received Ad26.COV2.S at low or high dose, single or two shots; several received placebo; per-sample allocation not given. At day 63 after the first vaccine or placebo injection, samples were drawn. Sample: peripheral blood, taken in a trial of Ad26.COV2.S vaccine versus placebo. The origin of the receptors is a person aged 18-60 years who received the Ad26.COV2.S COVID-19 vaccine or a placebo.

J is TRBJ2-7 and V is TRBV5-5; D is uncertain. CDR1 is SGHKS, CDR2 YYEKEE, per germline (reference sequence). V lost 0 bases and J 2 bases, leaving 3 bases between the germline ends. This CDR3 is 12 amino acids long. CDR3 bases: TGTGCCAGCAGCTTGGTGCCCTACGAGCAGTACTTC. Protein: CASSLVPYEQYF.

V is TRBV25-1 and J is TRBJ1-1; TRBD1 agrees at 7 bases. This CDR3 contains 18 residues. Germline CDR1 MGHDK, CDR2 SYGVNS. V trimming: 3 bases; J trimming: 2 bases; junction bases outside the gene matches: 15. CDR3 amino acids: CASSDYWATGDHNTEAFF. CDR3 sequence (DNA): TGTGCCAGCAGTGACTACTGGGCCACAGGGGACCATAACACTGAAGCTTTCTTT.

This rearrangement joins TRBV11-2 to TRBJ2-5; TRBD1 might be the D (5 bases). The V end lost 0 bases, the J end lost 4 bases, and 12 bases lay between the germline ends. Germline CDR1 and CDR2: SGHAT and FQNNGV. The CDR3 is made up of 15 amino acids. DNA for the CDR3: TGTGCCAGCAGCTTAGATCAGGGTGCTAGAGAGACCCAGTACTTC. This sequence encodes CASSLDQGARETQYF. Full variable domain (remainder filled in from reference TRBV11-2 and TRBJ2-5): EAGVAQSPRYKIIEKRQSVAFWCNPISGHATLYWYQQILGQGPKLLIQFQNNGVVDDSQLPKDRFSAERLKGVDSTLKIQPAKLEDSAVYLCASSLDQGARETQYFGPGTRLLVL.